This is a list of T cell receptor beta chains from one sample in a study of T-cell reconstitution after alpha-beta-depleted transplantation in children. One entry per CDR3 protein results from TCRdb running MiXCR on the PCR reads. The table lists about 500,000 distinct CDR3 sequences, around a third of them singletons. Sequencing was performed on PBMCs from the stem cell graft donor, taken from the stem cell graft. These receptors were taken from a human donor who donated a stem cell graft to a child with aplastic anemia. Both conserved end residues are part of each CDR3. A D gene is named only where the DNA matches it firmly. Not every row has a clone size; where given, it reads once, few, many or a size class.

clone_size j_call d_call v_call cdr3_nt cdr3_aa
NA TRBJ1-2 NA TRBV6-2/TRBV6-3 TGTGCCAGCAGTTACTCCGGGCAGGGAATCATAATTCGTGGCTACACCTTC CASSYSGQGIIIRGYTF
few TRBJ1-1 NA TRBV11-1 TGTGCCAGCAGCTTTGGAGTCACTGAAGCTTTCTTT CASSFGVTEAFF
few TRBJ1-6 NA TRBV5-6 TGTGCCAGCAGCTCCAGGGTCGGAGCCCTCCACTTT CASSSRVGALHF
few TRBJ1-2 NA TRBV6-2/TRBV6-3 TGTGCCAGCAGTTACCCCTACGGCTACACCTTC CASSYPYGYTF
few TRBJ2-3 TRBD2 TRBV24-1 TGTGCCACCAGTGATCGGGGGGGCACCACAGATACGCAGTATTTT CATSDRGGTTDTQYF
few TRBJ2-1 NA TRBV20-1 TGCAGTGCTAGAGATCCGAACAAATCCAATGAGCAGTTCTTC CSARDPNKSNEQFF
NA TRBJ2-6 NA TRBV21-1 TGTGCCAGCACCCGGGACAGGGTGTGGAGTGGGGCCAACGTCCTGACTTTC CASTRDRVWSGANVLTF
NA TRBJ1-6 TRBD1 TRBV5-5 TGTGCCAGCAGCGTGGGGCAGGGGGGAAATTCACCCCTCCACTTT CASSVGQGGNSPLHF
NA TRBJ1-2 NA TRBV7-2 TGTGCCAGCAGCCCTTGGGGCACCCTGGGGGATGGCTACACCTTC CASSPWGTLGDGYTF
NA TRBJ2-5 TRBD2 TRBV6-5 TGTGCCAGCAGTTACCGATACTCGGGAGGGGTGGAGACCCAGTACTTC CASSYRYSGGVETQYF
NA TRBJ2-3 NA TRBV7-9 TGTGCCAGCAGCCGCCCACAGGGTACATCAGATACGCAGTATTTT CASSRPQGTSDTQYF
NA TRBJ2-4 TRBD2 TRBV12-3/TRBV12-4 TGTGCCAGCAGTTTAGGCGGGAGGGCCTTCAAAAACTTC CASSLGGRAFKNF
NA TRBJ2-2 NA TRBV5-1 TGCGCCAGTGGGGCGCGAGAAACGAACACCGGGGAGCTGTTTTTT CASGARETNTGELFF
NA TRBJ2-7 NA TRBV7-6 TGTGCCAGCAGCTTAGCTGAGCAGTACGAGCAGTACTTC CASSLAEQYEQYF
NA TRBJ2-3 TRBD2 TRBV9 TGTGCCAGCAGCGTAGCAGCGGGAGGGCTCAGCACAGATACGCAGTATTTT CASSVAAGGLSTDTQYF
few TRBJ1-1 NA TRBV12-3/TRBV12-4 TGTGCCAGCAGTTTAACGGGGGGCTTAGAAGCTTTCTTT CASSLTGGLEAFF
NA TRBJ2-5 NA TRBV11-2 TGTGCCAGCAGTGGCGGACACCGAACCCAAGAGACCCAGTACTTC CASSGGHRTQETQYF
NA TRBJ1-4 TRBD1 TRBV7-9 TGTGCCAGCAGCTCACAGGGGGAGGAACTGTTTTTT CASSSQGEELFF
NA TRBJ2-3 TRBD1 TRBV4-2 TGTGCCAGCAGCCAAAGCTGGACAGGGTCACTCACAGATACGCAGTATTTT CASSQSWTGSLTDTQYF
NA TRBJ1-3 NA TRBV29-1 TGCAGCGTTGAAGACAGGAAACGGAACACCATATATTTT CSVEDRKRNTIYF
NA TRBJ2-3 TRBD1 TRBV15 TGTGCCACCAGCAGAGATCCTCCGGGACAGGGCGGGTCAGATACGCAGTATTTT CATSRDPPGQGGSDTQYF
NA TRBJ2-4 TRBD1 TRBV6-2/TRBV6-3 TGTGCCAGCAGTCCAACCCACCCGGGACAGGAACGGCTCGGGAACATTCAGTACTTC CASSPTHPGQERLGNIQYF
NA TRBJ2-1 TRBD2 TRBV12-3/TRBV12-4 TGTGCCAGCAAGGGACCCGGGGGGTCTTGGAATGAGCAGTTCTTC CASKGPGGSWNEQFF
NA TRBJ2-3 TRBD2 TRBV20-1 TGCAGTGCTAGTTTGACTAGCGGGACCCACCGGGTCCCAGATACGCAGTATTTT CSASLTSGTHRVPDTQYF
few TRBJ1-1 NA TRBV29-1 TGCAGCGTTGAAGATCCGGCACAGGGAGGCACTGAAGCTTTCTTT CSVEDPAQGGTEAFF
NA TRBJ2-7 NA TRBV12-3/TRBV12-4 TGTGCCAGCACTCTAGTCGGGGGATACTACGAGCAGTACTTC CASTLVGGYYEQYF
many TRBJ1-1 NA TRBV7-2 TGTGCCAGCAGCTTAGGGGGCCCTGAAGCTTTCTTT CASSLGGPEAFF
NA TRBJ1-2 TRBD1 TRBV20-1 TGCAGTGCTAGATCTAAGACAGGGCTGCATGGCTACACCTTC CSARSKTGLHGYTF
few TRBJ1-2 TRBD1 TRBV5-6 TGTGCCAGCAGCAAGGGACAGGGCTTTATAGGCTACACCTTC CASSKGQGFIGYTF
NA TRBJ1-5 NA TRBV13 TGTGCCAGTCTCTGTGGTGGCAATGCACATCAGCCCCAGCATTTT CASLCGGNAHQPQHF
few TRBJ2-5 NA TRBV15 TGTGCCACCAGCAGAGCATCGACACAAGAGACCCAGTACTTC CATSRASTQETQYF
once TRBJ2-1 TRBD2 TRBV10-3 TGTGCCATCAGTGAAGGCGGGGGGAACAATGAGCAGTTCTTC CAISEGGGNNEQFF
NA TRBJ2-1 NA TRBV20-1 TGCAGTGTGCCCCCCGGGGGAAGCTCCTACAATGAGCAGTTCTTC CSVPPGGSSYNEQFF
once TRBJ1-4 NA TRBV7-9 TGTGCCAGCAGCTTCGGGGCCGAGACCACTAATGAAAAACTGTTTTTT CASSFGAETTNEKLFF
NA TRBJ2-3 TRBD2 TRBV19 TGTGCCAGTAGTATAGTGGGAGGGTCTGATACGCAGTATTTT CASSIVGGSDTQYF
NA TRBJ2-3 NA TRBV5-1 TGCGCCAGCAGGGCCGGGACTGTCAAGTATTTT CASRAGTVKYF
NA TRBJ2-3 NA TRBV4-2 TGTGCCAGCAGCCATGAAGGGGCAAGCACAGATACGCAGTATTTT CASSHEGASTDTQYF
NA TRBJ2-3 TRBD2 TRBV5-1 TGCGCCAGCAGCCCGGGACTAGCGGGCCCCCAGGATACGCAGTATTTT CASSPGLAGPQDTQYF
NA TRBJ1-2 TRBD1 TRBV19 TGTGCCAGTAGTCCCCAGGACAGGGTCGGCTACACCTTC CASSPQDRVGYTF
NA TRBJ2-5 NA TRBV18 TGTGCCAGCTTTAGGACACACCAAGAGACCCAGTACTTC CASFRTHQETQYF
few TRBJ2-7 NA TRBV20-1 TGCAGTGCTAGAGATATGGCCAGGGACCACGAGCAGTACTTC CSARDMARDHEQYF
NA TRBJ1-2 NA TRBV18 TGTGCCAGCTCACCGGGAAACGGAGGTTACTTC CASSPGNGGYF
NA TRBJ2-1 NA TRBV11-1 TGTGCCAGCAGCGGAGGACTTCCTAACTTTAACTCCTACAATGAGCAGTTCTTC CASSGGLPNFNSYNEQFF
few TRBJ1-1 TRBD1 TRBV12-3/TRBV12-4 TGTGCCAGCAGTTCCCGACAGGGGGTCACTGAAGCTTTCTTT CASSSRQGVTEAFF
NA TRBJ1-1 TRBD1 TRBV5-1 TGCGCCAGCAGCTTTTCACAGGGGACGTTGGACACTGAAGCTTTCTTT CASSFSQGTLDTEAFF
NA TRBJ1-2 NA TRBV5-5 TGTGCCAGCAGCTTGGATCGGTTCCCTTTCTATGGCTACACCTTC CASSLDRFPFYGYTF
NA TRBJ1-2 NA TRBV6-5 TGTGCCAGCAGTTACGGGGACCGTGGCTACACCTTC CASSYGDRGYTF
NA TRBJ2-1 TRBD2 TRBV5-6 TGTGCCAGCAGCTTGAGGCCCAGTGGACTAGTTAACAATGAGCAGTTCTTC CASSLRPSGLVNNEQFF
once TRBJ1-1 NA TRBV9 TGTGCCAGCAGGCCCGTTGGGCAGTACACTGAAGCTTTCTTT CASRPVGQYTEAFF
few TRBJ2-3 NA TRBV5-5 TGTGCCAGCAGCTTGTCGGAGAGACGAGGGGGAGATACGCAGTATTTT CASSLSERRGGDTQYF
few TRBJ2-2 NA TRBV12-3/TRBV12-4 TGTGCCAGCAGTTCACAACCCGACACCGGGGAGCTGTTTTTT CASSSQPDTGELFF
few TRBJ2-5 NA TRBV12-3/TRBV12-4 TGTGCCAGCGAATTTAGGACGGGGGAGACCCAGTACTTC CASEFRTGETQYF
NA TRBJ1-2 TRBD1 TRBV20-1 TGCAGTGCTATATCGGACAGGGAGGGGTATGGCTACACCTTC CSAISDREGYGYTF
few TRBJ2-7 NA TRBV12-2 TGTGCAAGTCGCTCTGGGGGAGAGCAGTACTTC CASRSGGEQYF